This paragraph covers one TCR beta chain sequence. No antigen is known for it. This sample is part of a study of T cells in Graves' hyperthyroidism and ophthalmopathy. Study-level results: A 13 V-J model separated ophthalmopathy from stable hyperthyroidism.

What was amplified from RNA transcripts were TCR beta CDR3 regions. First-round RT-PCR of the TCR CDR3 relied on the HTBI primer set. MiXCR was run by TCRdb on the multiplex PCR reads, yielding one entry per CDR3 protein. This table has a few hundred thousand distinct CDR3 sequences, 17% appearing once. What was sequenced was blood. The clonotype comes from a woman between 18 and 29 years old with Graves' ophthalmopathy.

The CDR3 coding sequence is TGTGCCAGCAGCCCCCCTCCAAATCCAAAAAACATTCAGTACTTC. Translated, it gives CASSPPPNPKNIQYF. The genes are TRBV5-4 and TRBJ2-4; no clear D gene. This CDR3 spans 15 amino acids. V shed 4 bases and J shed 4 bases, with 15 bases lying between them. Germline CDR1 is SGHNT and CDR2 is YYREEE (reference sequence).